This TCR beta chain was found in a study of radiotherapy plus CTLA-4 blockade in lung cancer. As for the study in general: Of all patients, about 17% responded objectively and roughly 31% showed disease control.

The data were produced by immunoSEQ multiplex PCR, yet TCRdb's version contains in-frame clones alone and is incomplete. The profile shows 55,000 to 65,000 clones, less than 85% of them singletons. Germline V gene lookup returns CDR1 LNHDA and CDR2 SQIVND (reference sequence). The CDR3 runs to 19 residues. V dropped 3 bases and J dropped 3; count of bases not matched to a gene: 13. This clone was seen a few times. What it binds is not known. Focal radiation was given together with CTLA-4 blockade (ipilimumab) to patients with chemo-refractory metastatic non-small-cell lung cancer. Study-wide findings and caveats: There was expansion of tumor-derived TCR clones in blood after radiotherapy plus ipilimumab.

The chain employs TRBV19 and TRBJ2-3, with 12 bases identical to TRBD1. The sequence came from a human donor with non-small cell lung cancer who had a complete response to radiotherapy plus ipilimumab. The sample here was peripheral blood, taken from a patient treated with radiotherapy plus ipilimumab. The CDR3 DNA reads TGTGCCAGTAGTATCGAATCAGGGACAGGGGGCCTATATACAGATACGCAGTATTTT. Translated, it gives CASSIESGTGGLYTDTQYF. Together with reference TRBV19 and TRBJ2-3, the CDR3 gives the full variable domain: DGGITQSPKYLFRKEGQNVTLSCEQNLNHDAMYWYRQDPGQGLRLIYYSQIVNDFQKGDIAEGYSVSREKKESFPLTVTSAQKNPTAFYLCASSIESGTGGLYTDTQYFGPGTRLTVL.